This T cell receptor beta chain originates from a study of Tregs in tolerant kidney transplant recipients. With regard to this clone: Its antigen is undetermined.

Study-wide results and caveats: Findings come from small patient numbers and require larger validation.

The CDR3 runs to 14 residues. In germline, CDR1 is KGHSH, CDR2 LQKENI. V shed 1 base and J shed 5 bases, with 9 bases lying between them. Using immunoSEQ multiplex PCR, the repertoire was profiled, and TCRdb retains in-frame clones only, with some absent. The table records roughly 120,000 clones, around 94% of them present only once. This TCR was sampled from a human donor in good health. The sequenced sample consisted of CD4+ T cells from blood. The rearrangement joins TRBV18 to TRBJ1-5, with unresolved D. The CDR3 DNA sequence: TGTGCCAGCTCACCACAGGGAGGGCATCAGCCCCAGCATTTT. Its translation: CASSPQGGHQPQHF. Full variable domain (missing parts from reference TRBV18 and TRBJ1-5): NAGVMQNPRHLVRRRGQEARLRCSPMKGHSHVYWYRQLPEEGLKFMVYLQKENIIDESGMPKERFSAEFPKEGPSILRIQQVVRGDSAAYFCASSPQGGHQPQHFGDGTRLSIL.